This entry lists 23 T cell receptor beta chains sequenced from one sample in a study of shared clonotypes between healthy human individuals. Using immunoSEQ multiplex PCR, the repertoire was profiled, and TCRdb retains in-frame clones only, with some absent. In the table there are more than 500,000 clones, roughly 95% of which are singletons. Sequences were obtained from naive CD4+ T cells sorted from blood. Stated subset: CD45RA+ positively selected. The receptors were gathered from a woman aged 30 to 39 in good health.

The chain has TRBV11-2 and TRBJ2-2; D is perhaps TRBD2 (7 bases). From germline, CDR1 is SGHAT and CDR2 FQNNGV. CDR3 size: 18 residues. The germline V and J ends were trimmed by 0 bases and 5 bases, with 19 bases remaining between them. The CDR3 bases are TGTGCCAGCAGCTTAGATCTGGGGACATTCGGGGGGACCGGGGAGCTGTTTTTT. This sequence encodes CASSLDLGTFGGTGELFF.

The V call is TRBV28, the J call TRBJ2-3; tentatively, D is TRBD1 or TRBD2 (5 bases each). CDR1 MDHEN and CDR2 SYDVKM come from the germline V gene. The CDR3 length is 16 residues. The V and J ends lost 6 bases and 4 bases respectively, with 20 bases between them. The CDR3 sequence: CASSRVWGDGADTQYF. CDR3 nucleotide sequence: TGTGCCAGCAGCCGGGTCTGGGGCGACGGGGCAGATACGCAGTATTTT.

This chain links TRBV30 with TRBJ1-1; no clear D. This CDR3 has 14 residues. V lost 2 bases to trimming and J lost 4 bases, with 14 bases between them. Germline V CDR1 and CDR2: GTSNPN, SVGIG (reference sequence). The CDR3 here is CAWSPKPSATEAFF. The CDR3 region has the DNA TGTGCCTGGAGTCCCAAACCGTCGGCCACTGAAGCTTTCTTT.

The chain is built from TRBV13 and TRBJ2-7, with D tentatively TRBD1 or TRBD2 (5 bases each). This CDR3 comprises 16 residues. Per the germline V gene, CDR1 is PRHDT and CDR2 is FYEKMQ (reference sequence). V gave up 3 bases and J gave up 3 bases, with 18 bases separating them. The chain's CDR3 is CASSLSGAVHRYEQYF. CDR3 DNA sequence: TGTGCCAGCAGCTTGTCCGGGGCAGTTCACCGCTACGAGCAGTACTTC.

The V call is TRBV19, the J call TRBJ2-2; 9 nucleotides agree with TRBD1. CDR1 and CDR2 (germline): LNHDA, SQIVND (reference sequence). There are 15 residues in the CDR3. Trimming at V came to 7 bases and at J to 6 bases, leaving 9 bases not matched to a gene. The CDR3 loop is CASIMDRGSPGELFF. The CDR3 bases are TGTGCCAGTATTATGGACAGGGGAAGTCCCGGGGAGCTGTTTTTT.

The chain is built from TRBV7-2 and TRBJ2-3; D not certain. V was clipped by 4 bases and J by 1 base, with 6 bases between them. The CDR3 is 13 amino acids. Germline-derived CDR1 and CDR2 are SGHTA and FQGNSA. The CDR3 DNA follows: TGTGCCAGCAGCTCGAAGGGCACAGATACGCAGTATTTT. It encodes CASSSKGTDTQYF.

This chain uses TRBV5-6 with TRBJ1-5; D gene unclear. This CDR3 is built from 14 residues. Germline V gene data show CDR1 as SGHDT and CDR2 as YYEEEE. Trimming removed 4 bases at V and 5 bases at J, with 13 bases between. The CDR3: CASSLGSAYQPQHF. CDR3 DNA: TGTGCCAGCAGCCTAGGGTCGGCTTATCAGCCCCAGCATTTT.

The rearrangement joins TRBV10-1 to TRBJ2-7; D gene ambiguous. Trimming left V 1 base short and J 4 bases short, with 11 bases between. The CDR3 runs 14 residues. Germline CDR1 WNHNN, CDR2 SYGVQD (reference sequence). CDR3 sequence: CASSEWPTPYEQYF. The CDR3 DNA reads TGCGCCAGCAGTGAGTGGCCCACCCCTTACGAGCAGTACTTC.

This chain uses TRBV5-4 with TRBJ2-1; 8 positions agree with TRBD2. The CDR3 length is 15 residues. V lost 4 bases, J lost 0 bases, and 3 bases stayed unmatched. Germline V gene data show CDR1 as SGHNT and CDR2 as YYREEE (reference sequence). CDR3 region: CASSPSGSSYNEQFF. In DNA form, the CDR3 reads TGTGCCAGCAGCCCAAGCGGGAGCTCCTACAATGAGCAGTTCTTC.

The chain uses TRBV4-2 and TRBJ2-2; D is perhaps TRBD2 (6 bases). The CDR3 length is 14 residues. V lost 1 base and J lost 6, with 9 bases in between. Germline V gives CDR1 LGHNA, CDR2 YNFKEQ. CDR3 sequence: CASSQAREPGELFF. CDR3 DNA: TGTGCCAGCAGCCAAGCACGGGAGCCCGGGGAGCTGTTTTTT.

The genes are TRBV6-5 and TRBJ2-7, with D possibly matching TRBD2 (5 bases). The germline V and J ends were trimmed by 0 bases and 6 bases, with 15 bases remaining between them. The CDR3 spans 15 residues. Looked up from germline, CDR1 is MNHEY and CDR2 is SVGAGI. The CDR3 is CASSYSDGRGFEQYF. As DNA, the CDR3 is TGTGCCAGCAGTTACTCGGACGGCCGGGGTTTCGAGCAGTACTTC.

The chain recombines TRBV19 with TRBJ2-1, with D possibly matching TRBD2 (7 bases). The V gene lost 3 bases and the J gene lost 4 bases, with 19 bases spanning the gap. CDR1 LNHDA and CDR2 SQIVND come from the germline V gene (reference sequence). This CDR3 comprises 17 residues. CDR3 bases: TGTGCCAGTAGTATGGAAGGGGGGGGACTACTATACAATGAGCAGTTCTTC. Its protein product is CASSMEGGGLLYNEQFF.

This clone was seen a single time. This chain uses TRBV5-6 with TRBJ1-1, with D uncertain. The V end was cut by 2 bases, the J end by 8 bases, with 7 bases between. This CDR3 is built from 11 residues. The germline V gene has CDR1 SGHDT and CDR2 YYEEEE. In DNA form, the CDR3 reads TGTGCCAGCAGCTTTGAAGGAGAAGCTTTCTTT. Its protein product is CASSFEGEAFF.

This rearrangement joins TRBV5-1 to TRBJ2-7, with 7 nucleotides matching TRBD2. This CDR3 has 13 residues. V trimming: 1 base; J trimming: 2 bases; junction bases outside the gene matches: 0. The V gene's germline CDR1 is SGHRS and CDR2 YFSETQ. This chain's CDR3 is CASSLRGAYEQYF. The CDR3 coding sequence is TGCGCCAGCAGCTTGCGGGGGGCCTACGAGCAGTACTTC. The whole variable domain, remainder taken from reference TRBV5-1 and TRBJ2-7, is KAGVTQTPRYLIKTRGQQVTLSCSPISGHRSVSWYQQTPGQGLQFLFEYFSETQRNKGNFPGRFSGRQFSNSRSEMNVSTLELGDSALYLCASSLRGAYEQYFGPGTRLTVT.

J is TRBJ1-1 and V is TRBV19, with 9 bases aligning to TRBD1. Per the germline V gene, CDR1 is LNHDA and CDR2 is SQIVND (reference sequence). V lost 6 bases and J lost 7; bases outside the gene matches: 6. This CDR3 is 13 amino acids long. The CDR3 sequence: CASRSGQGLEAFF. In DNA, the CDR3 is TGTGCCAGTAGGTCGGGACAGGGCCTTGAAGCTTTCTTT.

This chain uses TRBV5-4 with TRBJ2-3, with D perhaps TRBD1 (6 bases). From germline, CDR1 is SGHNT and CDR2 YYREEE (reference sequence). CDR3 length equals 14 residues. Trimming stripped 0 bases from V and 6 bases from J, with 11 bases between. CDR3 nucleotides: TGTGCCAGCAGCTTGGACCCAGGGGAGGATACGCAGTATTTT. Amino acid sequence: CASSLDPGEDTQYF.

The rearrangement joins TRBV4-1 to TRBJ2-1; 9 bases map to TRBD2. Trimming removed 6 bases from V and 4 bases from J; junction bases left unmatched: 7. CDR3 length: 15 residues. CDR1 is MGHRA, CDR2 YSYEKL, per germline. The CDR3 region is CASSVVTSGYNEQFF. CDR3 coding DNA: TGCGCCAGCAGTGTTGTGACTAGCGGTTACAATGAGCAGTTCTTC.

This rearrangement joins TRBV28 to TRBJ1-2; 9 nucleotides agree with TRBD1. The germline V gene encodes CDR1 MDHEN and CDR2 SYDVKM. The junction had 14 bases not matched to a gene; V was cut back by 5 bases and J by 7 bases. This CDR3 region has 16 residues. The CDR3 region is CASSIPGQGTFFGYTF. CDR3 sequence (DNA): TGTGCCAGCAGTATACCGGGACAGGGAACCTTTTTTGGCTACACCTTC.

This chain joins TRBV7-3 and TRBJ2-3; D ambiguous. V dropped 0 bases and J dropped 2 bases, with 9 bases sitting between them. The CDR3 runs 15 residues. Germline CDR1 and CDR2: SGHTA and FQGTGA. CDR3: CASSLTPNPTDTQYF. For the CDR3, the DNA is TGTGCCAGCAGCTTAACCCCCAACCCCACAGATACGCAGTATTTT.

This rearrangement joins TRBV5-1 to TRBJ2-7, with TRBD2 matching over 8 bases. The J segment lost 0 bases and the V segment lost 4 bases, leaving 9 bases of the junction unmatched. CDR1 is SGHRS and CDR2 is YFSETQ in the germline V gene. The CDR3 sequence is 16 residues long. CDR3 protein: CASSTQLAAGSYEQYF. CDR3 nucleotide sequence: TGCGCCAGCAGCACCCAACTAGCGGCCGGCTCCTACGAGCAGTACTTC.

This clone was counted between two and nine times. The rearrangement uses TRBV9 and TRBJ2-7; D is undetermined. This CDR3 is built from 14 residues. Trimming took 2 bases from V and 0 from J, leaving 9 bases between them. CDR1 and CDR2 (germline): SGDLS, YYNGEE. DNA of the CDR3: TGTGCCAGCAGCGTGACCCCCAGCTCCTACGAGCAGTACTTC. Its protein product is CASSVTPSSYEQYF.

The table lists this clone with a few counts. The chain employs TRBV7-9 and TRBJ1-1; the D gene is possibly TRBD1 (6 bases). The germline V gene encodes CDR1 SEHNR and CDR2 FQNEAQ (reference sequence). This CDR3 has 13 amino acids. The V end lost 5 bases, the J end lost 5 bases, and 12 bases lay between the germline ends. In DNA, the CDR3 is TGTGCCAGCAGCGGCAGGGGTATAACTGAAGCTTTCTTT. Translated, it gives CASSGRGITEAFF.

In nucleotides, the CDR3 is TGTGCCAGCAGCTTGGTCGGGAGCTCTGGAAACACCATATATTTT. Encoded protein: CASSLVGSSGNTIYF. The V and J genes are TRBV5-8 and TRBJ1-3; no clear D gene. Deletions cut 0 bases from V and 0 bases from J, with 7 bases between. The CDR3 has 15 amino acids. The germline gives CDR1 SGHTS, CDR2 YDEGEE.